These 13 T cell receptor beta chains were all obtained from the same sample, sequenced in a study of T-cell reconstitution after alpha-beta-depleted transplantation in children. Unique molecular identifiers featured in how the TCRbeta library was prepared. MiXCR, run by TCRdb on the PCR reads, gives a single entry per CDR3 protein. Among roughly 180,000 distinct CDR3 sequences listed, 11% were seen once. Sequenced here: PBMCs, sampled before TCRalphabeta/CD19-depleted stem cell transplant. Source of these receptors: a boy between 2 and 10 years old with acute myeloid leukemia, due to receive a stem cell transplant.

In this sample, this clonotype turned up many times. The chain couples TRBV5-1 to TRBJ1-5; TRBD1 matches at 8 bases. Trimming cost V 3 bases and J 8 bases; bases outside gene matches: 4. Germline CDR1 and CDR2: SGHRS and YFSETQ. This CDR3 region has 13 residues. The CDR3 nucleotides read TGCGCCAGCAGCTCGCTGACAGGGGAGCCCCAGCATTTT. Amino acids: CASSSLTGEPQHF.

This clonotype was recorded at least ten times. The chain has TRBV20-1 and TRBJ1-1; 7 nucleotides line up with TRBD1. The V gene end was trimmed by 5 bases and the J gene end by 4 bases; junction bases not matched to a gene: 7. There are 13 residues in the CDR3. Germline loops: CDR1 DFQATT, CDR2 SNEGSKA (reference sequence). CDR3: CSARSRGGTEAFF. DNA of the CDR3: TGCAGTGCTCGAAGCAGGGGGGGCACTGAAGCTTTCTTT.

This clonotype was seen at least ten times. The chain combines TRBV28 with TRBJ2-3; D perhaps matches TRBD1 (5 bases). CDR3 length equals 13 residues. Per the germline V gene, CDR1 is MDHEN and CDR2 is SYDVKM. Trimming shortened V by 8 bases and J by 2 bases, and 11 bases separated the two germline ends. CDR3 in DNA: TGTGCCAGCCAGTCAGGGTCCACAGATACGCAGTATTTT. Residues: CASQSGSTDTQYF.

This clonotype was detected ten times or more. This rearrangement joins TRBV20-1 to TRBJ1-2; no definite D call. The V gene lost 3 bases and the J gene lost 2 bases, with 4 bases spanning the gap. The CDR3 length is 11 residues. Germline loops: CDR1 DFQATT, CDR2 SNEGSKA (reference sequence). The chain's CDR3 is CSARFNYGYTF. Here the CDR3 DNA reads TGCAGTGCTAGGTTCAACTATGGCTACACCTTC.

The table lists this clonotype with many counts. CDR3 region: CASSEAIGNGQPQHF. In DNA, the CDR3 is TGTGCCAGCAGTGAAGCGATCGGGAACGGACAGCCCCAGCATTTT. The chain combines TRBV6-1 with TRBJ1-5, with D hard to call. Trimming stripped 0 bases from V and 7 bases from J, with 13 bases between. The CDR3 extends over 15 amino acids. CDR1 and CDR2 (germline): MNHNS, SASEGT.

This clonotype occurred many times. The CDR3 region is CAISYGVGNTIYF. CDR3 coding DNA: TGTGCCATCAGTTACGGGGTTGGAAACACCATATATTTT. This chain joins TRBV10-3 and TRBJ1-3; D call uncertain. CDR1 ENHRY and CDR2 SYGVKD come from the germline V gene. V was trimmed by 5 bases and J by 3 bases, leaving 8 bases between them. This CDR3 region has 13 residues.

This clonotype occurred many times. The gene calls are TRBV5-1 and TRBJ2-1, with 10 bases fitting TRBD1. This CDR3 is 14 amino acids long. V was clipped by 0 bases and J by 6 bases; unmatched bases: 0. Germline V gene lookup returns CDR1 SGHRS and CDR2 YFSETQ. The CDR3 region has the DNA TGCGCCAGCAGCTTGGGGACAGGGGGCAATGAGCAGTTCTTC. It translates to CASSLGTGGNEQFF.

This clonotype was seen many times. Written as DNA, the CDR3 is TGCAGTGCTAGGCGGGGACAAATTAACACAGATACGCAGTATTTT. It is translated as CSARRGQINTDTQYF. The V call is TRBV20-1, the J call TRBJ2-3, with D perhaps being TRBD1 or TRBD2 (6 bases each). The ends were cut back, 3 bases at V and 2 bases at J, with 15 bases in the middle. The length of the CDR3 is 15 residues. Germline CDR1 is DFQATT and CDR2 is SNEGSKA (reference sequence).

This clonotype was seen repeatedly, ten times or more. The J gene is TRBJ1-5, the V gene TRBV5-1; the D gene is possibly TRBD1 (5 bases). V lost 2 bases, J lost 6 bases, and 21 bases lay in between. CDR3 length: 17 amino acids. Germline V gives CDR1 SGHRS, CDR2 YFSETQ. CDR3 sequence: CASSFAPTAPGGQPQHF. Here the CDR3 DNA reads TGCGCCAGCAGCTTTGCTCCGACGGCTCCTGGGGGTCAGCCCCAGCATTTT.

This clonotype was seen repeatedly, ten times or more. The V gene is TRBV11-2, the J gene TRBJ2-1, with 10 bases identical to TRBD1. The CDR3 is made up of 15 amino acids. In germline, CDR1 is SGHAT, CDR2 FQNNGV. J was trimmed by 2 bases and V by 3 bases; bases with no gene match: 1. The CDR3 sequence: CASSFDRGPYNEQFF. CDR3 sequence (DNA): TGTGCCAGCAGCTTTGACAGGGGGCCCTACAATGAGCAGTTCTTC.

Ten or more counts support this clonotype. V usage is TRBV20-1 and J usage is TRBJ1-5, with D perhaps matching TRBD1 (6 bases). Germline V CDR1 and CDR2: DFQATT, SNEGSKA (reference sequence). The ends were cut back, 1 base at V and 13 bases at J, with 20 bases in the middle. The CDR3 sequence is 14 residues long. The CDR3 sequence: CSARVGPGQGKQHF. The CDR3 DNA follows: TGCAGTGCTAGAGTAGGCCCAGGGCAGGGGAAACAGCATTTT.

This clonotype was picked up many times. The chain combines TRBV5-1 with TRBJ2-7; 7 bases are a match to TRBD2. Trimming at V came to 2 bases and at J to 3 bases, leaving 17 bases not matched to a gene. This CDR3 contains 18 residues. The V gene's germline CDR1 is SGHRS and CDR2 YFSETQ. CDR3 in amino acids: CASSFQRLANKGDYEQYF. The DNA for the CDR3 is TGCGCCAGCAGCTTTCAAAGACTAGCTAATAAGGGAGACTACGAGCAGTACTTC. The whole variable domain, filled in from reference TRBV5-1 and TRBJ2-7, reads KAGVTQTPRYLIKTRGQQVTLSCSPISGHRSVSWYQQTPGQGLQFLFEYFSETQRNKGNFPGRFSGRQFSNSRSEMNVSTLELGDSALYLCASSFQRLANKGDYEQYFGPGTRLTVT.

The sample holds many counts of this clonotype. This CDR3 is CSARDTGSSYEQYF. Written as DNA, the CDR3 is TGCAGTGCTAGAGATACAGGTTCCTCTTACGAGCAGTACTTC. This chain connects TRBV20-1 to TRBJ2-7, with a possible D match to TRBD1 (5 bases). Germline V lookup: CDR1 DFQATT, CDR2 SNEGSKA (reference sequence). The V and J ends lost 0 bases and 4 bases respectively, with 13 bases between them. The CDR3 has 14 residues.